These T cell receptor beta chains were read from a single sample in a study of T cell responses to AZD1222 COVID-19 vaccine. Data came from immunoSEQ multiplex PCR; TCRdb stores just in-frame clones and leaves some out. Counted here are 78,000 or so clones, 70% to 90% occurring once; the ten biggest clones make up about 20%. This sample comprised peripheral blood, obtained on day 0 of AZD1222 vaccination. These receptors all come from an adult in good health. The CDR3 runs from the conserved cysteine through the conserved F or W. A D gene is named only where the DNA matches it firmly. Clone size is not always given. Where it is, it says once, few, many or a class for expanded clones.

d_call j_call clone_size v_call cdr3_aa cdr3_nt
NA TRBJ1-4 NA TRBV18 CASSFGTNEKLFF TGTGCCAGCTCATTTGGAACTAATGAAAAACTGTTTTTT
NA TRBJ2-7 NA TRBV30 CAWRPGRLSYEQYF TGTGCCTGGAGGCCGGGACGCCTCTCCTACGAGCAGTACTTC
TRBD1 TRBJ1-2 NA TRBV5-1 CASSLSNRGGYTF TGCGCCAGCAGCTTGAGTAACAGGGGTGGCTACACCTTC
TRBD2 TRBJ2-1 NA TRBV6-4 CASSDSALAGGGEQFF TGTGCCAGCAGTGACTCGGCACTAGCGGGAGGGGGTGAGCAGTTCTTC
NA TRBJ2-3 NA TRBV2 CASSERANYYTDTQYF TGTGCCAGCAGTGAGAGAGCGAACTACTACACAGATACGCAGTATTTT
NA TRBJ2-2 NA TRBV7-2 CASSLDPARDTGELFF TGTGCCAGCAGCTTAGACCCGGCCAGGGACACCGGGGAGCTGTTTTTT
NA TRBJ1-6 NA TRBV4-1 CASSPWTHGGKSPLHF TGCGCCAGCAGCCCGTGGACACATGGAGGGAAGTCACCCCTCCACTTT
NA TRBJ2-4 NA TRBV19 CASSMRTALAKNIQYF TGTGCCAGTAGTATGCGGACTGCGCTAGCCAAAAACATTCAGTACTTC
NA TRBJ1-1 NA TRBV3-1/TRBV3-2 CASSQGDIGEAFF TGTGCCAGCAGCCAGGGGGACATAGGTGAAGCTTTCTTT
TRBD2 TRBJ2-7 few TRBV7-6 CASSPSGGAYEQYF TGTGCCAGCAGTCCATCCGGGGGGGCCTACGAGCAGTACTTC
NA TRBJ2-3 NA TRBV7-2 CASSVTDTQYF TGTGCCAGCAGCGTCACAGATACGCAGTATTTT
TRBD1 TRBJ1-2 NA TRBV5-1 CASSLADRDDHGYTF TGCGCCAGCAGCTTGGCCGACAGGGATGATCATGGCTACACCTTC
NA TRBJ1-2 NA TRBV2 CASRVSNRGVRGGYTF TGTGCCAGCAGGGTCTCTAATCGGGGGGTGAGAGGTGGCTACACCTTC
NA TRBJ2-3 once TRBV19 CASSIRRGTQFTDTQYF TGTGCCAGTAGTATTCGGCGTGGGACACAATTCACAGATACGCAGTATTTT
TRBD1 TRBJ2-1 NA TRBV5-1 CASSLGGQAEGNEQFF TGCGCCAGCAGCTTGGGCGGACAGGCCGAGGGCAATGAGCAGTTCTTC
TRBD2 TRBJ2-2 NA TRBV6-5 CASSSSGNTGELFF TGTGCCAGCAGTTCTAGCGGGAACACCGGGGAGCTGTTTTTT
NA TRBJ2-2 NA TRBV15 CATSREINTGELFF TGTGCCACCAGCAGAGAGATCAACACCGGGGAGCTGTTTTTT
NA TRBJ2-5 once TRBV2 CASSDGLQETQYF TGTGCCAGCAGCGACGGACTGCAAGAGACCCAGTACTTC
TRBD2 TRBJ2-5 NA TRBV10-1 CASSESGTGGQETQYF TGCGCCAGCAGTGAGTCGGGTACGGGAGGACAAGAGACCCAGTACTTC
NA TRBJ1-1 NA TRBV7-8 CASSPEAGGAGTEAFF TGTGCCAGCAGCCCGGAGGCAGGCGGCGCCGGCACTGAAGCTTTCTTT
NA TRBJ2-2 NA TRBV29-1 CSVDSSNTGELFF TGCAGCGTTGACAGTTCGAACACCGGGGAGCTGTTTTTT
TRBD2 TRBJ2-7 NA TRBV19 CASSLQIGLAGKAYEQYF TGTGCCAGTAGTCTTCAAATAGGGCTAGCGGGGAAAGCCTACGAGCAGTACTTC
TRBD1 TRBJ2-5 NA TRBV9 CASSVGPQGGETQYF TGTGCCAGCAGCGTAGGTCCCCAAGGGGGCGAGACCCAGTACTTC
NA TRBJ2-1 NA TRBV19 CASSILKDGPNEQFF TGTGCCAGTAGTATACTAAAGGACGGGCCAAATGAGCAGTTCTTC
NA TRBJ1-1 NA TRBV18 CASSMDGAETEAFF TGTGCCAGCTCAATGGATGGTGCCGAGACTGAAGCTTTCTTT
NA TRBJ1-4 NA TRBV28 CASSVTGPPSTNEKLFF TGTGCCAGCAGTGTCACAGGGCCCCCCTCAACTAATGAAAAACTGTTTTTT
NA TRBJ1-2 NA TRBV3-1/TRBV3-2 CASSLGGEGYTF TGTGCCAGCAGCCTAGGGGGGGAAGGCTACACCTTC
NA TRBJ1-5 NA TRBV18 CASSPPEAGNQPQHF TGTGCCAGCTCACCACCGGAGGCAGGAAACCAGCCCCAGCATTTT
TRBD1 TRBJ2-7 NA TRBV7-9 CASSASGTGAYEQYF TGTGCCAGCAGCGCAAGCGGGACAGGGGCTTACGAGCAGTACTTC